The present T cell receptor (beta chain) was sequenced within a study of T cells in Graves' hyperthyroidism and ophthalmopathy. Study findings and constraints: Researchers found most expanded thyroid clonotypes above 0.001 in blood as well.

The investigators amplified TCR beta CDR3 regions from RNA transcripts. HTBI primers were employed in a first-round RT-PCR of the TCR CDR3. A single record per CDR3 protein comes from TCRdb applying MiXCR to the multiplex PCR reads. Among about 560,000 distinct CDR3 sequences listed, 12% to 15% were seen once. The CDR3 is 14 amino acids. V lost 3 bases and J 5 bases, leaving 14 bases between the germline ends. Germline V CDR1 and CDR2: KGHSH, LQKENI. Graves' hyperthyroidism was deemed stable given no ophthalmopathy progression within 18 months. Those patients with uncontrolled infection, other autoimmune disease, pregnancy or lactation were excluded. Extraction of PBMCs used 9 to 10 ml of fresh peripheral blood. This clonotype was observed many times. Its antigen is unidentified.

This chain links TRBV18 with TRBJ2-7, with D possibly TRBD2 on 6 matching bases. The specimen sequenced was blood. The sequence was collected from a woman aged 35 to 49 with Graves' hyperthyroidism. Here the CDR3 DNA reads TGTGCCAGCTCACCTCCGGGACTTGTGAACGAGCAGTACTTC. It encodes CASSPPGLVNEQYF.